A single sample is the source of the 26 T cell receptor beta chains below, sequenced in a study of T cell responses to AZD1222 COVID-19 vaccine. Measured with immunoSEQ multiplex PCR; TCRdb has only the in-frame clones, and not every one. The data hold under 200,000 clones, with approximately 92% observed a single time. The material sequenced was peripheral blood, taken 28 days after the second dose of the MenACWY control vaccine. These receptor sequences come from an adult who received the MenACWY meningococcal vaccine as a control.

V and J are TRBV5-4 and TRBJ2-1; 8 nucleotides line up with TRBD2. The germline V gene has CDR1 SGHNT and CDR2 YYREEE (reference sequence). The V segment lost 0 bases and the J segment 4 bases; nucleotides outside the gene matches: 6. CDR3 size: 16 residues. CDR3 residues: CASSLGGGGHYNEQFF. DNA for the CDR3: TGTGCCAGCAGCTTGGGAGGCGGGGGGCATTACAATGAGCAGTTCTTC.

The rearrangement joins TRBV2 to TRBJ2-1, with TRBD2 identical over 14 bases. Trimming at V came to 6 bases and at J to 8 bases, leaving 3 bases not matched to a gene. Germline CDR1 is SNHLY and CDR2 is FYNNEI. CDR3 length: 14 amino acids. CDR3 nucleotide sequence: TGTGCCAGCAGAGCGGGACTAGCGGGAGATGAGCAGTTCTTC. It is translated as CASRAGLAGDEQFF.

The genes are TRBV10-1 and TRBJ2-1, with a tentative D call TRBD1 (5 bases). Germline V gene sequence: CDR1 WNHNN, CDR2 SYGVQD (reference sequence). This CDR3 comprises 12 residues. The V and J ends lost 4 bases and 15 bases respectively, with 16 bases between them. The CDR3 spells CASSGTAGNLFF. The CDR3 coding sequence is TGCGCCAGCAGTGGAACTGCAGGGAATCTGTTCTTC.

The CDR3 is CASSLFSGTNEQFF. The CDR3 DNA is TGTGCCAGCAGCTTATTCTCCGGGACCAATGAGCAGTTCTTC. The chain has TRBV11-3 and TRBJ2-1; D may be TRBD1 or TRBD2 (5 bases each). The CDR3 has 14 amino acids. CDR1 and CDR2 (germline): SGHNT, YENEEA. V was shortened by 2 bases and J by 6 bases, with 11 bases between the two germline ends.

The rearrangement uses TRBV14 and TRBJ2-5, with D tentatively TRBD1 or TRBD2 (5 bases each). V lost 1 base, J lost 5 bases, and 11 bases lay in between. CDR3 size: 14 residues. Germline V gene data show CDR1 as SGHDN and CDR2 as FVKESK. CDR3 in DNA: TGTGCCAGCAGCCAAGTAGACTGGGGGGAGACCCAGTACTTC. Its protein product is CASSQVDWGETQYF.

The chain carries TRBV18 and TRBJ1-2; tentatively, D is TRBD1 (6 bases). V lost 5 bases and J 6 bases, leaving 7 bases between the germline ends. The CDR3 covers 11 residues. Per germline, CDR1 KGHSH and CDR2 LQKENI. CDR3 sequence reads: CASSNRDGYTF. Written as DNA, the CDR3 is TGTGCCAGCTCAAACAGGGATGGCTACACCTTC.

The chain links TRBV12-3 or TRBV12-4 to TRBJ1-5; the match to TRBD1 covers 7 bases. The CDR3 totals 13 residues. Unmatched junction bases numbered 5, after V lost 8 bases and J lost 4 bases. This CDR3 reads CASQGGFNQPQHF. CDR3 DNA: TGTGCCAGCCAGGGGGGTTTTAATCAGCCCCAGCATTTT.

The chain is built from TRBV27 and TRBJ2-7; the match to TRBD2 covers 14 bases. The CDR3 is 15 residues long. The J segment lost 4 bases and the V segment lost 3 bases, leaving 2 bases of the junction unmatched. CDR1 and CDR2 (germline): MNHEY, SMNVEV (reference sequence). DNA of the CDR3: TGTGCCAGCAGTTTCAGACTAGCGGGAGGGTACGAGCAGTACTTC. Amino acids: CASSFRLAGGYEQYF.

The genes are TRBV10-2 and TRBJ2-1; tentative D call: TRBD1 (6 bases). This CDR3 region has 14 residues. Germline loops: CDR1 WSHSY, CDR2 SAAADI. V lost 5 bases and J lost 0, with 8 bases in between. CDR3 region: CASSWTASYNEQFF. CDR3 in DNA: TGCGCCAGCAGTTGGACAGCCTCCTACAATGAGCAGTTCTTC.

The chain couples TRBV29-1 to TRBJ1-2; D not certain. The CDR3 length is 12 residues. V shed 3 bases and J shed 1 base, with 6 bases lying between them. Germline V gene lookup returns CDR1 SQVTM and CDR2 ANQGSEA. The DNA for the CDR3 is TGCAGCGTTGAGGAGCGTAACTATGGCTACACCTTC. It yields the protein CSVEERNYGYTF.

The rearrangement joins TRBV28 to TRBJ1-5, with 9 bases identical to TRBD1. V dropped 7 bases and J dropped 7; count of bases not matched to a gene: 11. The CDR3 contains 15 residues. The germline CDR1 and CDR2 sequences are MDHEN and SYDVKM. CDR3 amino acids: CASTSKDRGEQPQHF. The CDR3 bases are TGTGCCAGCACTTCAAAGGACAGGGGAGAACAGCCCCAGCATTTT.

The rearrangement links TRBV18 to TRBJ2-7; 7 nucleotides agree with TRBD1. CDR1 is KGHSH and CDR2 is LQKENI in the germline V gene. The CDR3 loop spans 16 amino acids. V gave up 3 bases and J gave up 0 bases; unmatched junction bases: 8. The CDR3 is CASSPQWDSSSYEQYF. As DNA, the CDR3 is TGTGCCAGCTCACCCCAGTGGGACAGTAGCTCCTACGAGCAGTACTTC. Together with reference TRBV18 and TRBJ2-7, the CDR3 gives the full variable domain: NAGVMQNPRHLVRRRGQEARLRCSPMKGHSHVYWYRQLPEEGLKFMVYLQKENIIDESGMPKERFSAEFPKEGPSILRIQQVVRGDSAAYFCASSPQWDSSSYEQYFGPGTRLTVT.

The rearrangement links TRBV5-1 to TRBJ1-2; TRBD1 matches at 11 bases. This CDR3 contains 16 residues. CDR1 is SGHRS and CDR2 is YFSETQ in the germline V gene. V lost 3 bases to trimming and J lost 8 bases; unmatched junction nucleotides: 12. CDR3: CASSSAGSDRGRGYTF. Here the CDR3 DNA reads TGCGCCAGCAGCTCGGCGGGATCGGACAGGGGGCGCGGCTACACCTTC.

The rearrangement links TRBV27 to TRBJ2-7, with 8 bases aligning to TRBD1. The CDR3 is 15 residues long. CDR1 and CDR2 from the germline V gene are MNHEY and SMNVEV (reference sequence). The V segment lost 5 bases and the J segment 5 bases; nucleotides outside the gene matches: 11. CDR3 coding DNA: TGTGCCAGCAGTCTCCGGGACAGGTCGAGGGACGAGCAGTACTTC. Translation: CASSLRDRSRDEQYF.

The chain uses TRBV6-2 or TRBV6-3 and TRBJ2-7, with a weak D call TRBD1 (5 bases). This CDR3 spans 14 amino acids. The germline V gene has CDR1 MNHEY and CDR2 SVGEGT. V lost 1 base to trimming and J lost 6 bases, with 13 bases between them. The CDR3 sequence: CASSYLPLDTEQYF. The CDR3 nucleotides read TGTGCCAGCAGTTACTTGCCCTTGGACACCGAGCAGTACTTC.

This chain joins TRBV13 and TRBJ1-1; 9 bases map to TRBD1. Trimming took 7 bases from V and 1 from J; bases not matched to a gene: 10. Germline V gene lookup returns CDR1 PRHDT and CDR2 FYEKMQ (reference sequence). This CDR3 has 16 residues. Written as DNA, the CDR3 is TGTGCCAGCATCCTATCCGGGGACAGGGAGAACACTGAAGCTTTCTTT. Translated: CASILSGDRENTEAFF.

The chain carries TRBV27 and TRBJ2-2; D is unclear. V gave up 0 bases and J gave up 1 base, with 6 bases separating them. The CDR3 spans 15 residues. Germline V gene sequence: CDR1 MNHEY, CDR2 SMNVEV (reference sequence). The CDR3 region has the DNA TGTGCCAGCAGTTTATCTGTACTGAACACCGGGGAGCTGTTTTTT. Protein: CASSLSVLNTGELFF.

This clone was recorded only once. The chain recombines TRBV27 with TRBJ1-6; TRBD1 might be the D (6 bases). Germline lookup yields CDR1 MNHEY and CDR2 SMNVEV (reference sequence). Trimming pared 6 bases from V and 9 bases from J, leaving 18 bases between. This CDR3 is 15 amino acids long. The CDR3 nucleotides are TGTGCCAGCAGGGCACAGGGCCCGGGAAGTTCACCCCTCCACTTT. It specifies CASRAQGPGSSPLHF.

The chain joins TRBV7-2 to TRBJ1-2; D gene ambiguous. CDR1 and CDR2 from the germline V gene are SGHTA and FQGNSA. The CDR3 contains 13 residues. V shed 2 bases and J shed 4 bases, with 8 bases lying between them. The CDR3, as DNA: TGTGCCAGCAGCTTAAAGACGGCCTATGGCTACACCTTC. Its protein is CASSLKTAYGYTF.

V gene TRBV29-1 combines with J gene TRBJ2-3; TRBD1 aligns across 9 bases. Trimming removed 7 bases from V and 1 base from J; junction bases left unmatched: 6. In germline, CDR1 is SQVTM, CDR2 ANQGSEA. The CDR3 runs to 14 residues. CDR3 DNA sequence: TGCAGCGGCGGACAGGGGAAAGGCACAGATACGCAGTATTTT. Translation: CSGGQGKGTDTQYF.

This chain uses TRBV4-1 with TRBJ1-1, with D perhaps TRBD1 (5 bases). Per the germline V gene, CDR1 is MGHRA and CDR2 is YSYEKL. V lost 3 bases and J lost 1, with 9 bases in between. CDR3 length: 14 residues. Here the CDR3 DNA reads TGCGCCAGCAGCCACTTGACAGCGAACACTGAAGCTTTCTTT. Translating it yields CASSHLTANTEAFF.

This chain links TRBV24-1 with TRBJ1-4; TRBD1 matches 7 bases. Germline V gene data show CDR1 as KGHDR and CDR2 as SFDVKD. With V trimmed by 4 bases and J by 8 bases, 0 bases remained unmatched. CDR3 length: 12 residues. The CDR3 DNA reads as TGTGCCACCAGTGAGACAGGGGAAAAACTGTTTTTT. Translating gives CATSETGEKLFF.

This clone was observed once. V and J are TRBV14 and TRBJ2-1; TRBD2 matches at 11 bases. The CDR3 has 18 amino acids. Germline loops: CDR1 SGHDN, CDR2 FVKESK. V shed 4 bases, J shed 2 bases, and the junction held 10 bases outside the gene matches. CDR3 sequence: CASSRPGLADFTYNEQFF. In nucleotides, the CDR3 is TGTGCCAGCAGCCGCCCGGGACTAGCGGACTTCACCTACAATGAGCAGTTCTTC. The full variable domain, with the rest looked up from reference TRBV14 and TRBJ2-1, is EAGVTQFPSHSVIEKGQTVTLRCDPISGHDNLYWYRRVMGKEIKFLLHFVKESKQDESGMPNNRFLAERTGGTYSTLKVQPAELEDSGVYFCASSRPGLADFTYNEQFFGPGTRLTVL.

The gene calls are TRBV27 and TRBJ1-1; no reliable D call. The germline V and J ends were trimmed by 5 bases and 4 bases, with 11 bases remaining between them. In germline, CDR1 is MNHEY, CDR2 SMNVEV (reference sequence). The CDR3 is 13 residues long. CDR3 DNA: TGTGCCAGCAGTCTGGACCTGGGCACTGAAGCTTTCTTT. Protein product: CASSLDLGTEAFF.

The gene calls are TRBV7-2 and TRBJ1-5; D gene unclear. Germline V lookup: CDR1 SGHTA, CDR2 FQGNSA. This CDR3 comprises 15 residues. Trimming left V 5 bases short and J 4 bases short, with 15 bases between. CDR3 loop: CASSRERIGNQPQHF. The CDR3 region has the DNA TGTGCCAGCAGCAGAGAAAGAATCGGGAATCAGCCCCAGCATTTT. Drawing the rest from reference TRBV7-2 and TRBJ1-5, the complete variable domain is GAGVSQSPSNKVTEKGKDVELRCDPISGHTALYWYRQSLGQGLEFLIYFQGNSAPDKSGLPSDRFSAERTGGSVSTLTIQRTQQEDSAVYLCASSRERIGNQPQHFGDGTRLSIL.

The chain is built from TRBV19 and TRBJ2-5; D remains ambiguous. The length of the CDR3 is 16 residues. CDR1 is LNHDA and CDR2 is SQIVND in the germline V gene (reference sequence). With 3 bases removed from V and 1 base from J, the gap between germline ends came to 15 bases. In DNA, the CDR3 is TGTGCCAGTAGTATGGCGGTTTTAACCGTCCAAGAGACCCAGTACTTC. Translation: CASSMAVLTVQETQYF.